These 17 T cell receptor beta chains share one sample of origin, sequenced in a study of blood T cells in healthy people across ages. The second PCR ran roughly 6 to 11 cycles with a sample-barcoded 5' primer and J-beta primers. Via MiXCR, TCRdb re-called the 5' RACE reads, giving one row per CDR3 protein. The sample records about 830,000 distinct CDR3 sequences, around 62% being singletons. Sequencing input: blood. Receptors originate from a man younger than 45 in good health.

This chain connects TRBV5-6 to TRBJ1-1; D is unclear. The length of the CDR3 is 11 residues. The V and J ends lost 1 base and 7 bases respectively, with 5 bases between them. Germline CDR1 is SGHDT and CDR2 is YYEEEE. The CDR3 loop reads CASSLSLEAFF. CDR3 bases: TGTGCCAGCAGCTTGAGTCTTGAAGCTTTCTTT.

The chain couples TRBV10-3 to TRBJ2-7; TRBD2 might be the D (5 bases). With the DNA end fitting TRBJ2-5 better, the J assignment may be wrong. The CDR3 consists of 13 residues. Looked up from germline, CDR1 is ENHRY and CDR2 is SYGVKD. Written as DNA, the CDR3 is TGTGCCATCACTCCCGGGTCGGGGGAGACCCAGTACTTC. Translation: CAITPGSGETQYF.

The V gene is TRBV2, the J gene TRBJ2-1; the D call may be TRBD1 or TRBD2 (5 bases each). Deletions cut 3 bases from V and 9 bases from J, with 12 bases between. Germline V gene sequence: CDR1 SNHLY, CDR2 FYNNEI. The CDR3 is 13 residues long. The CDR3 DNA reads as TGTGCCAGCAGTGATCCCAGGGACCGTGAGCAGTTCTTC. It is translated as CASSDPRDREQFF.

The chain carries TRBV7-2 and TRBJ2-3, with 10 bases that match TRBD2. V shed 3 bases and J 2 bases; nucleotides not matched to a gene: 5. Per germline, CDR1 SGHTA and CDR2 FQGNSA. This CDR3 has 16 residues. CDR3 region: CASSLWLAGDTDTQYF. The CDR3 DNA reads TGTGCCAGCAGCTTGTGGCTAGCGGGGGACACAGATACGCAGTATTTT.

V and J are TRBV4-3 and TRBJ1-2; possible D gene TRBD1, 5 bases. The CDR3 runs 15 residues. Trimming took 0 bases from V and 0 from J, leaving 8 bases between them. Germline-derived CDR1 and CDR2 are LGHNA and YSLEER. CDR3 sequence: CASSQEVQANYGYTF. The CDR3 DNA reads TGCGCCAGCAGCCAAGAAGTACAGGCTAACTATGGCTACACCTTC.

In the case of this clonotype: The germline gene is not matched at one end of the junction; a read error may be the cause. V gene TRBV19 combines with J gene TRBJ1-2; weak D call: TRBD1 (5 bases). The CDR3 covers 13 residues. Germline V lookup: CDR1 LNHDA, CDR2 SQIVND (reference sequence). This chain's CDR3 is CVSSFGGTYGYTF. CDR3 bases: TGTGTCAGTAGTTTCGGGGGGACCTATGGCTACACCTTC.

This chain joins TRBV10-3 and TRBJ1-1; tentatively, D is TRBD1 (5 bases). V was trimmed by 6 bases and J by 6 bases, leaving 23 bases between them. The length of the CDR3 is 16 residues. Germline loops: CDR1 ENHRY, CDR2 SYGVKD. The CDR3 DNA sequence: TGTGCCATCAGGGAAGACAGTTTGGAATCGGACTCTGAAGCTTTCTTT. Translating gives CAIREDSLESDSEAFF.

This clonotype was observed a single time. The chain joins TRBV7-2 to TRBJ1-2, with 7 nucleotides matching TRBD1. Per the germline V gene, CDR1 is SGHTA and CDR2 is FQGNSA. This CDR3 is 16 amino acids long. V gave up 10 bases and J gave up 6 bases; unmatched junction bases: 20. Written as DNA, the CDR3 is TGTGCCAACACGGAGGCCCCCGGGACAGTAGGCAATGGCTACACCTTC. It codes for CANTEAPGTVGNGYTF.

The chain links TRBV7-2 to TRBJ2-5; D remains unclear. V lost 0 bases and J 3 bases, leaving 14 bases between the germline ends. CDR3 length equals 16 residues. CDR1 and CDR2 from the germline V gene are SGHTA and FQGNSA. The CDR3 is CASSLAPDGWEETQYF. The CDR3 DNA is TGTGCCAGCAGCTTAGCTCCGGACGGATGGGAAGAGACCCAGTACTTC. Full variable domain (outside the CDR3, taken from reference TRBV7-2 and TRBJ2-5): GAGVSQSPSNKVTEKGKDVELRCDPISGHTALYWYRQSLGQGLEFLIYFQGNSAPDKSGLPSDRFSAERTGGSVSTLTIQRTQQEDSAVYLCASSLAPDGWEETQYFGPGTRLLVL.

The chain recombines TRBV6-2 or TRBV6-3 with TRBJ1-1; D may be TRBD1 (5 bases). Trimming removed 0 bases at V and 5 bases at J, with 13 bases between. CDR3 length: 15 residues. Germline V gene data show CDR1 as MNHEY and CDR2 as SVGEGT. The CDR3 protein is CASSYSRGIKTEAFF. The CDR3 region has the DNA TGTGCCAGCAGTTACTCGAGGGGAATTAAGACTGAAGCTTTCTTT.

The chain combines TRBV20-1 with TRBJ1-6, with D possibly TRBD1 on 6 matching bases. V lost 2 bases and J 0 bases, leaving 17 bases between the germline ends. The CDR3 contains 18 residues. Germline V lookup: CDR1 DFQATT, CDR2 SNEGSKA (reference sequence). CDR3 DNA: TGCAGTGCTAGATTACGACTAGGGGGGGACTCCTATAATTCACCCCTCCACTTT. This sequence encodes CSARLRLGGDSYNSPLHF.

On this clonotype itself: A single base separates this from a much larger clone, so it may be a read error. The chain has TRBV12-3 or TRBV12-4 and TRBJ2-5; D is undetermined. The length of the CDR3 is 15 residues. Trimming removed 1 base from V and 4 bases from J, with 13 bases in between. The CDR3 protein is CASSLVGTYRETQYF. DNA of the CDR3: TGTGCCAGCAGTTTAGTTGGCACATACCGAGAGACCCAGTACTTC.

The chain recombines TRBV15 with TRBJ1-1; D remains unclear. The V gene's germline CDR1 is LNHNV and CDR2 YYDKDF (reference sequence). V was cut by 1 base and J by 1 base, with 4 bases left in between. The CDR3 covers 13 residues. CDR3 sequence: CATSRVGNTEAFF. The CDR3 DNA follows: TGTGCCACCAGCAGAGTAGGGAACACTGAAGCTTTCTTT.

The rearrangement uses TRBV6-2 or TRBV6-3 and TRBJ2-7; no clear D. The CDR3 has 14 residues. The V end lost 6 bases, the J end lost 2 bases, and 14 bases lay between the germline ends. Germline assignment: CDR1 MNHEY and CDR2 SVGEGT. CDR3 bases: TGTGCCAGCAGACGGTCCGGGCCTACCTACGAGCAGTACTTC. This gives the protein CASRRSGPTYEQYF.

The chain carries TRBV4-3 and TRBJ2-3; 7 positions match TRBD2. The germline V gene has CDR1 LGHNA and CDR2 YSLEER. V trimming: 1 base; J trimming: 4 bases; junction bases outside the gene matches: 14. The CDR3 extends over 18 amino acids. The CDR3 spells CASSQGPFGAGYSDTQYF. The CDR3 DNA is TGCGCCAGCAGCCAAGGCCCTTTCGGAGCGGGGTACTCAGATACGCAGTATTTT.

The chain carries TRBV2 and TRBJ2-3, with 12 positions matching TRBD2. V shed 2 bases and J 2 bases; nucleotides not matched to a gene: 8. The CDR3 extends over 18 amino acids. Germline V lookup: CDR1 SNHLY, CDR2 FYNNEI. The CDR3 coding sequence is TGTGCCAGCAGTGAATGGGCTAGCGGGGGGGGCTTCACAGATACGCAGTATTTT. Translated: CASSEWASGGGFTDTQYF.

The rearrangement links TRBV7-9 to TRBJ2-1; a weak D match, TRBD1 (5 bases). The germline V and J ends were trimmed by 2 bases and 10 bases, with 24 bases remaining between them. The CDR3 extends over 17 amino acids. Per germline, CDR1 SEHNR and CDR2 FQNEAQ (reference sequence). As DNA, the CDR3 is TGTGCCAGCAGCTTAAGGGTGTTTGGACACAAGACCTACGAGCAGTTCTTC. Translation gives CASSLRVFGHKTYEQFF.